Following are 27 T cell receptor beta chains from one sample sequenced in a study of blood T cell repertoires in COVID-19 (dated by TCRdb to between 2020 and 2021). Libraries were constructed by the immunoSEQ multiplex PCR assay. TCRdb's version of the immuneACCESS table is confined to in-frame rearrangements and falls short of the full clone set. An unresolved V gene accounts for under half of the shortfall where checked; the remainder is of unknown origin. Recorded for this sample are 200,000 to 300,000 clones; around 90% of them occurred a single time. About 0.79% of the sample is held by the ten biggest clonotypes. Sequenced: peripheral blood. These receptor sequences come from a man aged 25-45 years with COVID-19, enrolled during active disease.

This clone was recorded once. V is TRBV30 and J is TRBJ1-1; maybe TRBD1 (5 bases). V was cut by 6 bases and J by 9 bases, with 14 bases left in between. Germline loops: CDR1 GTSNPN, CDR2 SVGIG (reference sequence). The CDR3 loop spans 11 amino acids. The CDR3 is CACQRGEKAFF. In nucleotides, the CDR3 is TGTGCCTGCCAACGGGGGGAAAAAGCTTTCTTT.

The chain recombines TRBV2 with TRBJ2-6; 9 bases agree with TRBD1. After removal of 3 bases from V and 0 bases from J, the junction contained 3 bases not matched to a gene. Looked up from germline, CDR1 is SNHLY and CDR2 is FYNNEI. CDR3 length: 17 amino acids. Here the CDR3 reads CASSDGQGISGANVLTF. The DNA for the CDR3 is TGTGCCAGCAGTGACGGACAGGGGATCTCTGGGGCCAACGTCCTGACTTTC.

Worth noting for this clone: Other DNA sequences in the sample encode the same CDR3. V is TRBV5-1 and J is TRBJ2-5, with D maybe TRBD1 (6 bases). The CDR3 covers 14 residues. Trimming took off 8 bases at V and 1 base at J, with 15 bases between the two ends. Germline V CDR1 and CDR2: SGHRS, YFSETQ. The CDR3 nucleotides read TGCGCCAGTAGCCCGGGACAACCCCAAGAGACCCAGTACTTC. It translates to CASSPGQPQETQYF.

The chain joins TRBV12-5 to TRBJ1-1; 7 bases line up with TRBD1. The CDR3 has 15 amino acids. Losses at the gene ends were 0 bases for V and 2 bases for J; bases not matched to a gene: 3. Germline CDR1 reads LGHNT; CDR2 reads FRNRAP. CDR3 DNA sequence: TGTGCTAGTGGTTTGGTACGGGACAGTAACACTGAAGCTTTCTTT. Protein: CASGLVRDSNTEAFF.

The V gene is TRBV9, the J gene TRBJ1-6; 11 positions agree with TRBD1. With V trimmed by 3 bases and J by 7 bases, 9 bases remained unmatched. This CDR3 region has 17 residues. In germline, CDR1 is SGDLS, CDR2 YYNGEE. CDR3 bases: TGTGCCAGCAGCGCGACCGGGACAGGGGGTGAAAATTCACCCCTCCACTTT. Protein product: CASSATGTGGENSPLHF.

The rearrangement links TRBV14 to TRBJ1-5; maybe TRBD1 (5 bases). The CDR3 is 14 residues long. Germline values: CDR1 SGHDN, CDR2 FVKESK. V dropped 1 base and J dropped 4 bases, with 8 bases sitting between them. DNA of the CDR3: TGTGCCAGCAGCCAAGGGGGCCCAAATCAGCCCCAGCATTTT. This translates into CASSQGGPNQPQHF.

The count of this clone is one. The V and J genes are TRBV29-1 and TRBJ1-2; D remains unclear. Per germline, CDR1 SQVTM and CDR2 ANQGSEA. Trimming removed 4 bases from V and 3 bases from J, with 3 bases in between. This CDR3 has 10 residues. The CDR3 here is CSVADYGYTF. The CDR3 DNA follows: TGCAGCGTTGCGGACTATGGCTACACCTTC.

This chain uses TRBV5-1 with TRBJ2-4, with D perhaps matching TRBD2 (5 bases). This CDR3 comprises 16 residues. CDR1 SGHRS and CDR2 YFSETQ come from the germline V gene. The ends were cut back, 0 bases at V and 0 bases at J, with 10 bases in the middle. CDR3 bases: TGCGCCAGCAGCTTGGAACTAGGGATAGCCAAAAACATTCAGTACTTC. Amino acids: CASSLELGIAKNIQYF.

This chain links TRBV2 with TRBJ1-6; D is uncertain. The V end lost 4 bases, the J end lost 4 bases, and 8 bases lay between the germline ends. The CDR3 has 14 amino acids. Germline loops: CDR1 SNHLY, CDR2 FYNNEI. CDR3 region: CASSARGYNSPLHF. As DNA, the CDR3 is TGTGCCAGCAGTGCCCGGGGTTATAATTCACCCCTCCACTTT. Filled out from reference TRBV2 and TRBJ1-6, the complete variable domain reads EPEVTQTPSHQVTQMGQEVILRCVPISNHLYFYWYRQILGQKVEFLVSFYNNEISEKSEIFDDQFSVERPDGSNFTLKIRSTKLEDSAMYFCASSARGYNSPLHFGNGTRLTVT.

This clone turned up a few times. The J gene is TRBJ1-5, the V gene TRBV6-6; 7 bases agree with TRBD1. Germline V gene sequence: CDR1 MNHNY, CDR2 SVGAGI (reference sequence). This CDR3 contains 14 residues. V trimming: 6 bases; J trimming: 5 bases; junction bases outside the gene matches: 7. The CDR3 DNA follows: TGTGCCAGCAGGGTACAGGGGAGAGATCAGCCCCAGCATTTT. Its protein is CASRVQGRDQPQHF.

The chain carries TRBV29-1 and TRBJ1-1, with 7 bases identical to TRBD1. The germline V gene encodes CDR1 SQVTM and CDR2 ANQGSEA. V was clipped by 7 bases and J by 0 bases; unmatched bases: 2. The CDR3 totals 12 residues. The CDR3 here is CSGQGLNTEAFF. The CDR3 bases are TGCAGCGGACAGGGATTGAACACTGAAGCTTTCTTT.

The rearrangement uses TRBV9 and TRBJ2-2; no firm D call. The CDR3 contains 12 residues. The germline CDR1 and CDR2 sequences are SGDLS and YYNGEE. The V end lost 4 bases, the J end lost 3 bases, and 4 bases lay between the germline ends. CDR3 loop: CASSSYTGELFF. The CDR3 DNA reads TGTGCCAGCAGCTCCTACACCGGGGAGCTGTTTTTT.

The CDR3 reads CAISEAWEKDYEQYF. Here the CDR3 DNA reads TGTGCCATCAGTGAGGCTTGGGAGAAGGATTACGAGCAGTACTTC. J is TRBJ2-7 and V is TRBV10-3, with a weak D call TRBD2 (5 bases). V was trimmed by 2 bases and J by 4 bases, leaving 15 bases between them. The CDR3 covers 15 residues. Germline CDR1 and CDR2: ENHRY and SYGVKD.

The chain recombines TRBV19 with TRBJ1-1; a weak D match, TRBD1 (6 bases). V lost 5 bases, J lost 3 bases, and 10 bases lay in between. The germline gives CDR1 LNHDA, CDR2 SQIVND (reference sequence). CDR3 length: 13 residues. This CDR3 is CASSFRTDTEAFF. In nucleotides, the CDR3 is TGTGCCAGTAGTTTCCGGACAGACACTGAAGCTTTCTTT.

The CDR3 protein is CASSLEGVGQPQHF. The CDR3 DNA sequence: TGTGCCAGCAGTTTAGAAGGGGTAGGTCAGCCCCAGCATTTT. V gene TRBV27 combines with J gene TRBJ1-5; D is possibly TRBD1 (5 bases). The V end lost 2 bases, the J end lost 6 bases, and 11 bases lay between the germline ends. Germline V gene lookup returns CDR1 MNHEY and CDR2 SMNVEV (reference sequence). CDR3 size: 14 residues.

The rearrangement links TRBV4-2 to TRBJ1-2; D unresolved. V was clipped by 0 bases and J by 4 bases, with 18 bases between them. The CDR3 runs to 17 residues. Germline V gene data show CDR1 as LGHNA and CDR2 as YNFKEQ. The DNA for the CDR3 is TGTGCCAGCAGCCAAGAGGGTGAGGCAGGAGGAGGCTATGGCTACACCTTC. Amino acid sequence: CASSQEGEAGGGYGYTF.

V is TRBV9 and J is TRBJ2-5; 9 bases agree with TRBD2. V shed 0 bases and J 2 bases; nucleotides not matched to a gene: 5. This CDR3 is built from 16 residues. Germline loops: CDR1 SGDLS, CDR2 YYNGEE. The CDR3 nucleotides are TGTGCCAGCAGCGTAGGGGGGGCGGGGGGGCAAGAGACCCAGTACTTC. Translated, it gives CASSVGGAGGQETQYF. The full variable domain, rest sourced from reference TRBV9 and TRBJ2-5, is DSGVTQTPKHLITATGQRVTLRCSPRSGDLSVYWYQQSLDQGLQFLIQYYNGEERAKGNILERFSAQQFPDLHSELNLSSLELGDSALYFCASSVGGAGGQETQYFGPGTRLLVL.

The J gene is TRBJ2-5, the V gene TRBV29-1; the D is unclear. This CDR3 is built from 13 residues. V lost 3 bases and J lost 5, with 13 bases in between. CDR1 is SQVTM, CDR2 ANQGSEA, per germline. This chain's CDR3 is CSVEARFQETQYF. CDR3 nucleotides: TGCAGCGTTGAGGCGCGGTTTCAGGAGACCCAGTACTTC.

This clone was observed a single time. The rearrangement uses TRBV5-4 and TRBJ1-2; D perhaps matches TRBD1 (6 bases). Trimming removed 0 bases at V and 4 bases at J, with 13 bases between. Germline V gene data show CDR1 as SGHNT and CDR2 as YYREEE (reference sequence). The CDR3 sequence is 15 residues long. CDR3 region: CASSLVGGRGYGYTF. As DNA, the CDR3 is TGTGCCAGCAGCTTGGTTGGGGGCCGGGGCTATGGCTACACCTTC.

The chain uses TRBV5-1 and TRBJ2-2; 9 positions agree with TRBD1. CDR3 length: 17 amino acids. The ends lost 3 bases at V and 1 base at J; junction bases unmatched: 7. Germline loops: CDR1 SGHRS, CDR2 YFSETQ. The CDR3 reads CASSSDRGAMNTGELFF. CDR3 bases: TGCGCCAGCAGCTCGGACAGGGGAGCCATGAACACCGGGGAGCTGTTTTTT.

This chain links TRBV7-9 with TRBJ1-2; D is uncertain. This CDR3 spans 13 amino acids. Germline loops: CDR1 SEHNR, CDR2 FQNEAQ (reference sequence). Trimming cost V 2 bases and J 10 bases, with 14 bases left between them. CDR3 DNA: TGTGCCAGCAGCTTAACAGATTGGGCTAACTACACCTTC. Residues: CASSLTDWANYTF. The whole variable domain, remainder taken from reference TRBV7-9 and TRBJ1-2, is DTGVSQNPRHKITKRGQNVTFRCDPISEHNRLYWYRQTLGQGPEFLTYFQNEAQLEKSRLLSDRFSAERPKGSFSTLEIQRTEQGDSAMYLCASSLTDWANYTFGSGTRLTVV.

This chain joins TRBV10-1 and TRBJ2-2; possibly TRBD1 for D (6 bases). CDR3 length: 16 residues. The ends were cut back, 8 bases at V and 0 bases at J, with 16 bases in the middle. Germline lookup yields CDR1 WNHNN and CDR2 SYGVQD (reference sequence). The CDR3 DNA sequence: TGCGCCAGCTCTTCGGCCTCAGGGGCGAACACCGGGGAGCTGTTTTTT. As protein: CASSSASGANTGELFF.

The V call is TRBV6-5, the J call TRBJ1-1; 7 nucleotides match TRBD1. V shed 7 bases and J 0 bases; nucleotides not matched to a gene: 5. Germline assignment: CDR1 MNHEY and CDR2 SVGAGI. The CDR3 covers 14 residues. The CDR3 reads CASNVDRMNTEAFF. The CDR3 DNA is TGTGCCAGCAACGTGGACAGGATGAACACTGAAGCTTTCTTT.

CDR3 coding DNA: TGCGCCAGCAGCCAAATGGGACAGTTCAACACTGAAGCTTTCTTT. Its protein is CASSQMGQFNTEAFF. The genes are TRBV5-1 and TRBJ1-1, with TRBD1 matching over 7 bases. Trimming cost V 4 bases and J 2 bases; bases outside gene matches: 8. CDR3 length: 15 residues. Germline CDR1 SGHRS, CDR2 YFSETQ. Full variable domain (outside the CDR3, taken from reference TRBV5-1 and TRBJ1-1): KAGVTQTPRYLIKTRGQQVTLSCSPISGHRSVSWYQQTPGQGLQFLFEYFSETQRNKGNFPGRFSGRQFSNSRSEMNVSTLELGDSALYLCASSQMGQFNTEAFFGQGTRLTVV.

The chain links TRBV2 to TRBJ1-6, with TRBD1 as a possible D gene (5 bases). This CDR3 spans 15 amino acids. Germline V gives CDR1 SNHLY, CDR2 FYNNEI. V lost 8 bases and J 0 bases, leaving 11 bases between the germline ends. CDR3 coding DNA: TGTGCCAGCGGGGAGGGGAGCTCCTATAATTCACCCCTCCACTTT. It encodes CASGEGSSYNSPLHF.

The chain employs TRBV7-2 and TRBJ2-5; 10 bases match TRBD2. The germline V gene encodes CDR1 SGHTA and CDR2 FQGNSA. Trimming took 7 bases from V and 1 from J; bases not matched to a gene: 9. The CDR3 sequence is 16 residues long. The CDR3 DNA sequence: TGTGCCAGCAACCCTATAGCGGGGGGCCGCCAAGAGACCCAGTACTTC. Encoded protein: CASNPIAGGRQETQYF.

The chain combines TRBV6-1 with TRBJ1-5, with 9 bases lining up with TRBD1. The CDR3 length is 15 residues. V shed 3 bases, J shed 5 bases, and the junction held 5 bases outside the gene matches. Germline values: CDR1 MNHNS, CDR2 SASEGT. CDR3: CASSEPGQGHQPQHF. The CDR3 DNA sequence: TGTGCCAGCAGTGAGCCGGGACAGGGACATCAGCCCCAGCATTTT.